This T cell receptor beta chain was captured in a study of cytomegalovirus exposure and HLA in healthy donors. CDR1 SGHNT and CDR2 YYREEE come from the germline V gene (reference sequence). The V gene lost 0 bases and the J gene lost 5 bases, with 12 bases spanning the gap. There are 14 residues in the CDR3. 13 Jbeta primers and 60 Vbeta primers were used for the PCR. The data were produced by immunoSEQ multiplex PCR, yet TCRdb's version contains in-frame clones alone and is incomplete. The sample comprises 65,000 to 80,000 clones, under 80% of which are singletons, and 9.1% rests with the top ten. This sequence originates from a man in his forties in good health and CMV-seropositive. The rearrangement uses TRBV5-4 and TRBJ2-7; D perhaps matches TRBD1 (6 bases). The sample was PBMCs. Written as DNA, the CDR3 is TGTGCCAGCAGCTTGGAGGGGGAACTTAACGAGCAGTACTTC. It is translated as CASSLEGELNEQYF.